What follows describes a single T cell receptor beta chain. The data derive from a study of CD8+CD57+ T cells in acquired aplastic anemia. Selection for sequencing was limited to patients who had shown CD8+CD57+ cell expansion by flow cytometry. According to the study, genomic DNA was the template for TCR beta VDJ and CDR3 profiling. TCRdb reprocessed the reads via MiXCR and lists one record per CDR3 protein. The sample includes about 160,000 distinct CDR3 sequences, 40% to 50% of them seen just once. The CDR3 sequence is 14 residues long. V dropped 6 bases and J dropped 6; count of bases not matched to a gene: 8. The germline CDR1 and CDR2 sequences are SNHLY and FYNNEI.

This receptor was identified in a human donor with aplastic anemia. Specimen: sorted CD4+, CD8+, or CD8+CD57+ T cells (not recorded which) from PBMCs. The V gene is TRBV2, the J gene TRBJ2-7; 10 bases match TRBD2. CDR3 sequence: CASRAGTSAGEQYF. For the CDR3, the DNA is TGTGCCAGCAGGGCCGGGACTAGCGCTGGCGAGCAGTACTTC.